Following are 15 T cell receptor beta chains from one sample sequenced in a study of graft-versus-host responses after intestinal transplantation listed by TCRdb under 2021. To prepare the library, the immunoSEQ multiplex PCR assay was applied. This immuneACCESS table, as held by TCRdb, lists in-frame sequences with V and J called but not all clones. Of the missing ones, under half trace to an unresolved V gene in checked studies; the others have no known cause. The table for this sample lists over 85,000 clones; 85% to 95% of them were counted only once. Less than 0.6% of the sample lies in the top ten. Sample time point, as interpreted from the label and publication: cells obtained before transplantation from donor or recipient. No antigen is known for these receptors. Sequences were derived from unstimulated CD8+ T cells sorted from spleen or lymph node cells, sampled before intestinal transplant. The receptors shown here come from a human donor who received an intestinal transplant.

The rearrangement joins TRBV30 to TRBJ2-7; maybe TRBD1 (6 bases). V was pared by 5 bases and J by 2 bases, with 22 bases between. Germline V gives CDR1 GTSNPN, CDR2 SVGIG (reference sequence). CDR3 length: 16 amino acids. This CDR3 reads CAWGAVVGAYPYEQYF. The DNA for the CDR3 is TGTGCCTGGGGTGCGGTCGTGGGGGCCTATCCCTACGAGCAGTACTTC.

In its sample, this clone was seen once. This rearrangement joins TRBV5-8 to TRBJ2-1; 10 bases agree with TRBD2. CDR1 is SGHTS, CDR2 YDEGEE, per germline. The CDR3 covers 18 residues. Trimming cost V 0 bases and J 0 bases; bases outside gene matches: 6. The DNA for the CDR3 is TGTGCCAGCAGCTTGGAACTAGCGGGGCATAGCTCCTACAATGAGCAGTTCTTC. Protein: CASSLELAGHSSYNEQFF.

CDR3 in DNA: TGCGCCAGCAGCCGACCCGGACAGGGGCCGTCTGAAGCTTTCTTT. Residues: CASSRPGQGPSEAFF. The chain is built from TRBV4-1 and TRBJ1-1; 9 positions agree with TRBD1. CDR1 is MGHRA and CDR2 is YSYEKL in the germline V gene. V dropped 4 bases and J dropped 6; count of bases not matched to a gene: 9. The CDR3 sequence is 15 residues long.

This clone was seen once. This chain uses TRBV7-9 with TRBJ1-1, with D hard to call. Trimming left V 10 bases short and J 1 base short, with 13 bases between. The length of the CDR3 is 13 residues. CDR1 SEHNR and CDR2 FQNEAQ come from the germline V gene (reference sequence). The DNA for the CDR3 is TGTGCCACCCGATTGGGAGAGAACACTGAAGCTTTCTTT. As protein: CATRLGENTEAFF.

This rearrangement joins TRBV5-1 to TRBJ1-2; 7 bases line up with TRBD1. Germline CDR1 reads SGHRS; CDR2 reads YFSETQ. The CDR3 is 14 residues long. Trimming cost V 4 bases and J 4 bases; bases outside gene matches: 7. In DNA, the CDR3 is TGCGCCAGCAGCCTAGTGACAGGGCGCTATGGCTACACCTTC. The encoded protein is CASSLVTGRYGYTF.

The chain couples TRBV11-2 to TRBJ2-7; 8 bases map to TRBD2. Germline assignment: CDR1 SGHAT and CDR2 FQNNGV. The CDR3 length is 15 residues. The ends lost 4 bases at V and 3 bases at J; junction bases unmatched: 8. CDR3 residues: CASSSAAGVGYEQYF. As DNA, the CDR3 is TGTGCCAGCAGCTCAGCAGCGGGAGTAGGCTACGAGCAGTACTTC.

The chain employs TRBV28 and TRBJ2-1; 10 positions match TRBD2. The V and J ends lost 6 bases and 3 bases, in that order; junction bases with no gene match: 5. CDR1 and CDR2 (germline): MDHEN, SYDVKM. The CDR3 runs to 15 residues. The CDR3 reads CASRPLAGDYNEQFF. CDR3 nucleotide sequence: TGTGCCAGCAGACCTCTAGCGGGAGACTACAATGAGCAGTTCTTC.

V gene TRBV7-9 combines with J gene TRBJ2-2; D remains unclear. V was shortened by 5 bases and J by 6 bases, with 10 bases between the two germline ends. Germline V gene data show CDR1 as SEHNR and CDR2 as FQNEAQ (reference sequence). The CDR3 contains 13 residues. CDR3 region: CASSIQESGELFF. CDR3 DNA: TGTGCCAGCAGCATCCAGGAATCCGGGGAGCTGTTTTTT.

The chain links TRBV6-5 to TRBJ2-7; a possible D gene is TRBD2 (6 bases). Trimming took 2 bases from V and 3 from J, leaving 8 bases between them. CDR3 length: 13 residues. CDR1 and CDR2 (germline): MNHEY, SVGAGI. The CDR3 bases are TGTGCCAGCAGTTACAACGGGGGCTACGAGCAGTACTTC. It yields the protein CASSYNGGYEQYF.

This chain joins TRBV27 and TRBJ2-7; TRBD1 matches 9 bases. The CDR3 totals 14 residues. Germline V lookup: CDR1 MNHEY, CDR2 SMNVEV (reference sequence). The trim removed 3 bases at V and 2 bases at J, leaving 2 bases unmatched. The CDR3 reads CASSFDRGTYEQYF. As DNA, the CDR3 is TGTGCCAGCAGTTTCGACAGGGGGACCTACGAGCAGTACTTC.

This sequence joins TRBV27 and TRBJ2-7; D possibly corresponds to TRBD1 (5 bases). With 1 base removed from V and 5 bases from J, the gap between germline ends came to 15 bases. The CDR3 is 15 residues long. Germline values: CDR1 MNHEY, CDR2 SMNVEV (reference sequence). The CDR3, as DNA: TGTGCCAGCAGTTTATTGGGGCAGGGCGGCAACGAGCAGTACTTC. The encoded protein is CASSLLGQGGNEQYF.

The chain uses TRBV29-1 and TRBJ1-1; no clear D. The CDR3 extends over 11 amino acids. The germline V and J ends were trimmed by 5 bases and 4 bases, with 8 bases remaining between them. The germline V gene has CDR1 SQVTM and CDR2 ANQGSEA. This CDR3 is CSVILSTEAFF. CDR3 nucleotide sequence: TGCAGCGTTATACTAAGCACTGAAGCTTTCTTT. The full variable domain, rest sourced from reference TRBV29-1 and TRBJ1-1, is SAVISQKPSRDICQRGTSLTIQCQVDSQVTMMFWYRQQPGQSLTLIATANQGSEATYESGFVIDKFPISRPNLTFSTLTVSNMSPEDSSIYLCSVILSTEAFFGQGTRLTVV.

The V gene is TRBV6-1, the J gene TRBJ2-3, with 8 bases fitting TRBD1. The CDR3 sequence is 14 residues long. J gave up 5 bases and V 3 bases, and 4 bases lay outside the gene matches. Germline V gives CDR1 MNHNS, CDR2 SASEGT. The CDR3 nucleotides are TGTGCCAGCAGTGACAGGGGGCGAGGAGATACGCAGTATTTT. Amino acids: CASSDRGRGDTQYF.

The chain couples TRBV27 to TRBJ2-7; no firm D call. The CDR3 spans 15 residues. Germline V gene lookup returns CDR1 MNHEY and CDR2 SMNVEV (reference sequence). Trimming stripped 3 bases from V and 3 bases from J, with 15 bases between. This CDR3 reads CASSFLSRGGYEQYF. The CDR3 region has the DNA TGTGCCAGCAGTTTTCTCTCTAGAGGTGGCTACGAGCAGTACTTC.

J is TRBJ1-6 and V is TRBV19; TRBD1 agrees at 8 bases. The trim removed 7 bases at V and 7 bases at J, leaving 9 bases unmatched. The CDR3 totals 15 residues. Per germline, CDR1 LNHDA and CDR2 SQIVND (reference sequence). Here the CDR3 reads CASKFGDRPNSPLHF. The CDR3 DNA reads as TGTGCCAGTAAGTTCGGGGACAGGCCGAATTCACCCCTCCACTTT.